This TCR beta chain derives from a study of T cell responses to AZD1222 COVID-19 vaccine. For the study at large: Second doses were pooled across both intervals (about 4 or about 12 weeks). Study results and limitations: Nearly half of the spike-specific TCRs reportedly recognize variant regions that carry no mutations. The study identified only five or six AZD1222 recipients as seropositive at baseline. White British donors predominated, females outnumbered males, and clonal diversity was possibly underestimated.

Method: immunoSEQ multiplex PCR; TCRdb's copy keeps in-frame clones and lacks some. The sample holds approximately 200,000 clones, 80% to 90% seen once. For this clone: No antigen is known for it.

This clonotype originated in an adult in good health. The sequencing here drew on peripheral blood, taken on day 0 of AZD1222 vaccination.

The CDR3: CASSHSRGKQNTEAFF. Written as DNA, the CDR3 is TGCGCCAGCAGCCATAGCCGGGGAAAACAGAACACTGAAGCTTTCTTT. The rearrangement joins TRBV4-1 to TRBJ1-1; D not resolved. With 3 bases removed from V and 1 base from J, the gap between germline ends came to 15 bases. This CDR3 region has 16 residues. CDR1 is MGHRA, CDR2 YSYEKL, per germline.